This is a list of T cell receptor beta chains from one sample in a study of T cell responses to AZD1222 COVID-19 vaccine. TCRdb's copy holds only in-frame clones and misses some; the assay was immunoSEQ multiplex PCR. The sample shows some 120,000 clones, 80% to 95% of them seen only once. The material was peripheral blood, obtained 28 days after the second AZD1222 dose. The receptor source for this set is an adult who received the AZD1222 COVID-19 vaccine. CDR3s leave out the opening cysteine and the closing phenylalanine or tryptophan. Fields, in order: J gene, V gene, CDR3 length, CDR3 protein.

TRBJ1-2,TRBV5-4,13,ASSAGTGFNYGYT
TRBJ1-6,TRBV3-1/TRBV3-2,16,ASSQGQGAGSYNSPLH
TRBJ2-3,TRBV6-5,12,ASKEEAILDTQY
TRBJ1-5,TRBV21-1,12,ASSKEWVNQPQH
TRBJ1-6,TRBV27,13,ASSSAGVGNSPLH
TRBJ1-1,TRBV28,11,ASSFNWNTEAF
TRBJ1-2,TRBV27,15,ATMRGYGIDTNYGYT
TRBJ1-5,TRBV15,14,ATRGTGGAVGQPQH
TRBJ2-4,TRBV20-1,12,SASLGGAKNIQY
TRBJ1-5,TRBV7-2,13,ASSLNWGGNQPQH
TRBJ1-1,TRBV10-1,13,ASSESRGRNTEAF
TRBJ2-7,TRBV2,9,ASSGPIEQY
TRBJ2-6,TRBV7-2,13,ALDSTLSGANVLT
TRBJ1-6,TRBV7-9,12,ASSLEGSFPPLH
TRBJ2-5,TRBV4-1,15,ASSHRQGGRYEETQY
TRBJ2-7,TRBV27,12,ASSRQGERWEQY
TRBJ2-5,TRBV14,17,ASSQEGLGGAWNSETQY
TRBJ1-2,TRBV20-1,11,SANDRVGSGYT
TRBJ2-3,TRBV19,14,ASHERGTGGRDTQY
TRBJ2-7,TRBV2,11,ASSVDSTYEQY
TRBJ2-7,TRBV5-5,12,ASSLDGSRIEQY
TRBJ1-3,TRBV21-1,13,ASSKAGGRGNTIY
TRBJ1-1,TRBV6-4,11,ASSANMNTEAF
TRBJ2-1,TRBV7-9,14,ASSLSSGQGSNEQF
TRBJ1-2,TRBV2,10,ASSDPGQPHT
TRBJ2-2,TRBV19,13,ASSKQGANTGELF
TRBJ1-5,TRBV7-9,12,ASTQGNSNQPQH
TRBJ2-3,TRBV19,11,ASRQGARDTQY
TRBJ2-3,TRBV6-5,12,ASRRDGGTDTQY
TRBJ1-4,TRBV6-1,9,ASSEDEKLF
TRBJ2-3,TRBV28,15,ASSSFLGLAPTDTQY
TRBJ2-3,TRBV18,12,ASSPSRNSDTQY
TRBJ2-7,TRBV29-1,11,SVDGKGGIEQY
TRBJ2-5,TRBV5-1,17,ASSSTLANRDSKQETQY
TRBJ2-7,TRBV4-1,12,ASSQETAFYEQY
TRBJ1-1,TRBV5-6,12,ASSFEGRNTEAF
TRBJ1-2,TRBV27,16,ASRSPFRGFMPNYGYT
TRBJ2-5,TRBV15,13,ATSTSGGLQETQY
TRBJ1-5,TRBV4-1,14,ASSLTAANSNQPQH
TRBJ2-2,TRBV7-9,11,ASSLTGSGELF
TRBJ2-6,TRBV18,15,ASSPAVAASGANVLT
TRBJ2-1,TRBV7-8,15,ASSLISQGASYNEQF
TRBJ2-2,TRBV5-6,14,ASRRPGGRDTGELF
TRBJ1-2,TRBV11-1,11,ASSLGGNYGYT
TRBJ2-7,TRBV11-2,14,ASSSLRGLRSYEQY